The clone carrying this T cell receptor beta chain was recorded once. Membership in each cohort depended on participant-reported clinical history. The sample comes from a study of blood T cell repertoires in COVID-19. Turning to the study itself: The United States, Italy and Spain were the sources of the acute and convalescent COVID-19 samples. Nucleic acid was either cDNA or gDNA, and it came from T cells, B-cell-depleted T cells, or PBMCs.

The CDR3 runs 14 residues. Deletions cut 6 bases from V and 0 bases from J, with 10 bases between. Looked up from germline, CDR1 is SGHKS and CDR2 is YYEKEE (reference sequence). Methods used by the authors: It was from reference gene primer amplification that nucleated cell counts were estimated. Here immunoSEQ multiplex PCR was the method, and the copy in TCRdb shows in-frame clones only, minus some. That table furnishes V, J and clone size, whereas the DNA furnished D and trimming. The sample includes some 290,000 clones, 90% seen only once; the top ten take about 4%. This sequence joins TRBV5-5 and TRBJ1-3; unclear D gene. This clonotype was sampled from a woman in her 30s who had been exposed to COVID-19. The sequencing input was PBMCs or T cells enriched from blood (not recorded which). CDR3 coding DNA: TGTGCCAGCACCTCCGAGGCCTCTGGAAACACCATATATTTT. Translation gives CASTSEASGNTIYF.